The 30 T cell receptor beta chains given below trace back to one sample, sequenced in a study of T cell clusters in autoimmune cytopenias. One tube held mixed TRB-A and TRB-B primer pools for touch-down PCR. One entry per CDR3 protein, without DNA, is what TCRdb gives after re-calling the multiplex PCR reads. The specimen's table records under 3,000 distinct CDR3 sequences. Each sample's input was around 250 ng genomic DNA, 30,000 to 45,000 genome equivalents. The same sample was also studied in work on T cell repertoires in aging, cancer and after chemotherapy.

Sequencing was performed on peripheral blood. All receptors come from a human donor with an autoimmune cytopenia or autoimmune hepatitis (not recorded which).

The chain combines TRBV5-5 with TRBJ1-4. The length of the CDR3 is 13 residues. Germline V gives CDR1 SGHKS, CDR2 YYEKEE (reference sequence). The CDR3 protein is CASSFGQAEKLFF.

This clonotype is labeled medium-sized based on frequency. This rearrangement joins TRBV27 to TRBJ1-6. The CDR3 consists of 14 residues. Germline CDR1 and CDR2: MNHEY and SMNVEV (reference sequence). The CDR3 sequence is CASSLDRGGSPLHF.

This clonotype is called medium-sized based on its frequency. The chain links TRBV29-1 to TRBJ1-5; as DNA is missing, the TRBD1 call by TCRdb cannot be tested. CDR3 length: 12 residues. CDR1 SQVTM and CDR2 ANQGSEA come from the germline V gene. The CDR3 loop reads CSVRENNQPQHF.

V usage is TRBV6-6 and J usage is TRBJ2-5; the TCRdb call, TRBD2, lacks DNA for checking. Germline V gene sequence: CDR1 MNHNY, CDR2 SVGAGI (reference sequence). The CDR3 is made up of 16 amino acids. The CDR3 here is CASSYRGWAGQETQYF.

The gene calls are TRBV12-3 or TRBV12-4 and TRBJ1-4; TCRdb selects TRBD1, and the lack of DNA leaves this call unchecked. This CDR3 region has 13 residues. The CDR3 sequence: CASRIDRARKLFF.

This clonotype registers medium-sized (0.01 to 0.1%) by frequency. CDR3 loop: CATSALTSGRLNEQFF. The chain uses TRBV15 and TRBJ2-1; the D call from TCRdb, TRBD2, cannot be confirmed without DNA. The CDR3 loop spans 16 amino acids. The germline gives CDR1 LNHNV, CDR2 YYDKDF (reference sequence).

Measured by frequency, this clonotype is large. V is TRBV29-1 and J is TRBJ2-7; TCRdb calls TRBD1, which cannot be checked without DNA. Germline CDR1 and CDR2: SQVTM and ANQGSEA. The CDR3 runs 13 residues. CDR3 amino acids: CSVEEGQGYEQYF.

This chain connects TRBV29-1 to TRBJ2-7; as DNA is missing, the TRBD2 call by TCRdb cannot be tested. The CDR3 consists of 14 residues. In germline, CDR1 is SQVTM, CDR2 ANQGSEA. CDR3: CSTGLAGGSYEQYF.

This clonotype is medium-sized (0.01 to 0.1%) by frequency. The V and J genes are TRBV15 and TRBJ2-3. This CDR3 spans 13 amino acids. CDR1 and CDR2 from the germline V gene are LNHNV and YYDKDF (reference sequence). CDR3 amino acids: CATSRDRTDTQYF.

The chain employs TRBV27 and TRBJ2-1; TCRdb designates TRBD2, a call that cannot be tested without DNA. The CDR3 spans 17 residues. Germline V gene data show CDR1 as MNHEY and CDR2 as SMNVEV (reference sequence). This CDR3 is CASSSPSFSGRAHEQFF.

The V and J genes are TRBV5-6 and TRBJ2-1; TCRdb's D gene call, TRBD2, goes unchecked for lack of DNA. The CDR3 contains 15 residues. Germline V gene lookup returns CDR1 SGHDT and CDR2 YYEEEE. The CDR3 sequence is CASSTGLADYNEQFF.

This clonotype is deemed medium-sized by its frequency. The chain combines TRBV27 with TRBJ2-5. The CDR3 sequence is 14 residues long. CDR1 is MNHEY, CDR2 SMNVEV, per germline (reference sequence). CDR3 loop: CASSLTSYQETQYF.

Its frequency marks this clonotype as medium-sized (0.01 to 0.1%). V usage is TRBV19 and J usage is TRBJ1-5; TCRdb designates TRBD1, a call that cannot be tested without DNA. The CDR3 consists of 16 residues. Germline CDR1 LNHDA, CDR2 SQIVND (reference sequence). CDR3: CASSIFDRAILQPQHF. The variable domain in full, with the rest retrieved from reference TRBV19 and TRBJ1-5, is DGGITQSPKYLFRKEGQNVTLSCEQNLNHDAMYWYRQDPGQGLRLIYYSQIVNDFQKGDIAEGYSVSREKKESFPLTVTSAQKNPTAFYLCASSIFDRAILQPQHFGDGTRLSIL.

The gene calls are TRBV6-6 and TRBJ2-1; TCRdb outputs TRBD1, but without DNA this stays unchecked. The CDR3 sequence is 14 residues long. Looked up from germline, CDR1 is MNHNY and CDR2 is SVGAGI (reference sequence). CDR3 protein: CASRDRVGYNEQFF.

Considering frequency, this clonotype is medium-sized. The chain recombines TRBV29-1 with TRBJ2-3; TCRdb calls TRBD2, which cannot be checked without DNA. CDR1 is SQVTM and CDR2 is ANQGSEA in the germline V gene. The CDR3 extends over 14 amino acids. This chain's CDR3 is CSVSSGLAPDTQYF.

The V call is TRBV5-6, the J call TRBJ1-1. The CDR3 sequence is 15 residues long. CDR1 and CDR2 from the germline V gene are SGHDT and YYEEEE. The CDR3 region is CASSRLGGQTTEAFF.

The rearrangement links TRBV20-1 to TRBJ2-7; TCRdb outputs TRBD1, but without DNA this stays unchecked. CDR1 is DFQATT, CDR2 SNEGSKA, per germline (reference sequence). The length of the CDR3 is 13 residues. CDR3 region: CSAEQGISYEQYF.

The gene calls are TRBV7-6 and TRBJ1-4. Germline V lookup: CDR1 SGHVS, CDR2 FNYEAQ. CDR3 length: 18 residues. The CDR3: CASSGGGAGPSNELELFF. Supplemented by reference TRBV7-6 and TRBJ1-4, the full variable domain reads GAGVSQSPRYKVTKRGQDVALRCDPISGHVSLYWYRQALGQGPEFLTYFNYEAQQDKSGLPNDRFSAERPEGSISTLTIQRTEQRDSAMYRCASSGGGAGPSNELELFFGSGTQLSVL.

This clonotype counts as large (0.1 to 1%) by frequency. The V call is TRBV7-6, the J call TRBJ1-2; the TCRdb call, TRBD1, lacks DNA for checking. The CDR3 spans 14 residues. Germline V gene data show CDR1 as SGHVS and CDR2 as FNYEAQ. The CDR3: CASTPGTGDYGYTF. The variable domain in full, completed from reference TRBV7-6 and TRBJ1-2, reads GAGVSQSPRYKVTKRGQDVALRCDPISGHVSLYWYRQALGQGPEFLTYFNYEAQQDKSGLPNDRFSAERPEGSISTLTIQRTEQRDSAMYRCASTPGTGDYGYTFGSGTRLTVV.

The chain links TRBV12-3 or TRBV12-4 to TRBJ2-6. The CDR3 is made up of 14 amino acids. CDR3 region: CASSPLTGANVLTF.

The chain recombines TRBV12-3 or TRBV12-4 with TRBJ1-2. This CDR3 has 13 residues. The CDR3 is CASSLTGIGGYTF.

The chain combines TRBV12-3 or TRBV12-4 with TRBJ2-4; TCRdb's D call of TRBD1 is untestable without DNA. The CDR3 totals 16 residues. The CDR3: CASSQGGRGLKNIQYF.

This clonotype registers medium-sized (0.01 to 0.1%) by frequency. The rearrangement links TRBV6-5 to TRBJ2-6; TCRdb's D call, TRBD1, is unchecked because there is no DNA. CDR1 is MNHEY, CDR2 SVGAGI, per germline. This CDR3 contains 15 residues. CDR3 residues: CASSYRGRGANVLTF.

The chain links TRBV5-1 to TRBJ2-5; with no DNA, the TCRdb D assignment of TRBD1 cannot be verified. Germline lookup yields CDR1 SGHRS and CDR2 YFSETQ. The CDR3 runs 14 residues. The CDR3 region is CASSSLGAQETQYF. Full variable domain (remainder filled in from reference TRBV5-1 and TRBJ2-5): KAGVTQTPRYLIKTRGQQVTLSCSPISGHRSVSWYQQTPGQGLQFLFEYFSETQRNKGNFPGRFSGRQFSNSRSEMNVSTLELGDSALYLCASSSLGAQETQYFGPGTRLLVL.

The rearrangement joins TRBV27 to TRBJ1-6; the TRBD1 assignment by TCRdb is unverifiable without DNA. Germline CDR1 and CDR2: MNHEY and SMNVEV (reference sequence). The length of the CDR3 is 14 residues. CDR3: CASSLGGGNSPLHF.

V usage is TRBV7-9 and J usage is TRBJ1-1; TCRdb's assignment of TRBD1 cannot be checked, as there is no DNA. The CDR3 loop spans 16 amino acids. Germline V CDR1 and CDR2: SEHNR, FQNEAQ (reference sequence). The CDR3 protein is CASSLSRGREGSEAFF.

V is TRBV11-3 and J is TRBJ1-4; TCRdb gives TRBD1 as the D gene, but with no DNA this cannot be confirmed. Per the germline V gene, CDR1 is SGHNT and CDR2 is YENEEA. There are 15 residues in the CDR3. The CDR3 region is CASSSGTTTNEKLFF.

The chain carries TRBV6-1 and TRBJ2-5; as DNA is missing, the TRBD1 call by TCRdb cannot be tested. Germline V gene sequence: CDR1 MNHNS, CDR2 SASEGT. CDR3 length equals 15 residues. This CDR3 is CASSETAGELETQYF.

The chain joins TRBV12-3 or TRBV12-4 to TRBJ1-4; TCRdb returns TRBD1, unconfirmable since there is no DNA. The CDR3 extends over 16 amino acids. CDR3 residues: CASSLVSAGGFEKLFF.

According to its frequency, this clonotype is medium-sized. CDR3 residues: CSGGGVYGYTF. The V call is TRBV29-1, the J call TRBJ1-2. The CDR3 covers 11 residues. In germline, CDR1 is SQVTM, CDR2 ANQGSEA.